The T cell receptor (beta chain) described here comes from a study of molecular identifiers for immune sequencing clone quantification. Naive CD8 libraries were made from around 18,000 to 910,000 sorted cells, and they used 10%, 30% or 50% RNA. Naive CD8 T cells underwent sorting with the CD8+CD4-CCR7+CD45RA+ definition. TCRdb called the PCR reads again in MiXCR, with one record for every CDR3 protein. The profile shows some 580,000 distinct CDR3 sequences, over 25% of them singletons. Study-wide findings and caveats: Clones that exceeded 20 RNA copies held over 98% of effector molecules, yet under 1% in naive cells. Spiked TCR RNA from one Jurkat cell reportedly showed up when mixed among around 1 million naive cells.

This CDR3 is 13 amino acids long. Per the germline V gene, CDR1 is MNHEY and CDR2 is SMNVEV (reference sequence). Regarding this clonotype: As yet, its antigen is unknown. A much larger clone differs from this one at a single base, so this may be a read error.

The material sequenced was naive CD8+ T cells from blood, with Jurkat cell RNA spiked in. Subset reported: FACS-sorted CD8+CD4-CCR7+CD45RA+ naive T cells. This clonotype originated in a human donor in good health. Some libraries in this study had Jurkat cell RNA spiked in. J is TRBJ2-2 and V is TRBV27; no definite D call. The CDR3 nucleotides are TGTGTCAGCAGTCCTTCAGGAGCGATGAAGCTGTTTTTT. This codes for CVSSPSGAMKLFF.